Below, one T cell receptor (beta chain) is given with its context. The record originates from a study of blood T cell repertoires in COVID-19. About the research overall: Samples taken during acute and convalescent COVID-19 were collected in the United States, Italy and Spain.

Participants' reported clinical history set cohort assignment. All recovered Cohort 3 donors got two negative PCRs, got clearance, or saw symptom resolution. Using immunoSEQ multiplex PCR, the repertoire was profiled, and TCRdb retains in-frame clones only, with some absent. The sample shows 250,000 to 350,000 clones, more than 80% of them seen only once. From germline, CDR1 is MNHEY and CDR2 SVGAGI. Losses at the gene ends were 0 bases for V and 10 bases for J; bases not matched to a gene: 8. The CDR3 has 16 residues. Sequencing used PBMCs or T cells enriched from blood (not recorded which). The sequence derives from a woman aged 18-29 years who had recovered from COVID-19. V is TRBV6-5 and J is TRBJ1-6; 8 bases are shared with TRBD1. The CDR3 reads CASSYSLGQGRSPLHF. As DNA, the CDR3 is TGTGCCAGCAGTTACTCGCTCGGACAGGGACGATCACCCCTCCACTTT.